The next 23 T cell receptor beta chains were all read from a single sample in a study of chemoradiotherapy in HPV16-positive cancers. Profiling relied on immunoSEQ multiplex PCR, and the TCRdb table lists in-frame clones only, not all of them. The data contain 9,500 to 15,000 clones, over 65% of them singletons. Sampling was performed from a patient who underwent chemoradiotherapy. Receptors were obtained from a human donor with HPV-associated anogenital cancer.

V is TRBV2 and J is TRBJ2-7, with D perhaps matching TRBD2 (5 bases). This CDR3 region has 14 residues. V gave up 7 bases and J gave up 2 bases, with 15 bases separating them. Germline V lookup: CDR1 SNHLY, CDR2 FYNNEI. The CDR3 DNA follows: TGTGCCAGCATGGCGACGGGGTTTGCCTACGAGCAGTACTTC. Amino acid sequence: CASMATGFAYEQYF.

The chain is built from TRBV2 and TRBJ1-2; 7 bases are a match to TRBD1. The CDR3 sequence is 15 residues long. Germline CDR1 and CDR2: SNHLY and FYNNEI. After removal of 7 bases from V and 0 bases from J, the junction contained 8 bases not matched to a gene. Here the CDR3 reads CASIPAGQPNYGYTF. The CDR3 DNA follows: TGTGCCAGCATCCCAGCGGGACAGCCTAACTATGGCTACACCTTC.

A few counts support this clone. The genes are TRBV5-1 and TRBJ1-1, with TRBD1 matching 9 bases. The V and J ends lost 4 bases and 4 bases, in that order; junction bases with no gene match: 8. Germline CDR1 and CDR2: SGHRS and YFSETQ. The CDR3 is 15 amino acids. CDR3 in amino acids: CASSHTGGWGTEAFF. Written as DNA, the CDR3 is TGCGCCAGCAGCCATACAGGGGGCTGGGGCACTGAAGCTTTCTTT. Together with reference TRBV5-1 and TRBJ1-1, the CDR3 gives the full variable domain: KAGVTQTPRYLIKTRGQQVTLSCSPISGHRSVSWYQQTPGQGLQFLFEYFSETQRNKGNFPGRFSGRQFSNSRSEMNVSTLELGDSALYLCASSHTGGWGTEAFFGQGTRLTVV.

V and J are TRBV7-9 and TRBJ2-7, with D tentatively TRBD1 (6 bases). This CDR3 region has 13 residues. From germline, CDR1 is SEHNR and CDR2 FQNEAQ (reference sequence). The V and J ends lost 3 bases and 6 bases respectively, with 12 bases between them. The CDR3 region is CASSFRDTGEQYF. CDR3 bases: TGTGCCAGCAGCTTCCGGGACACAGGCGAGCAGTACTTC.

The chain links TRBV7-2 to TRBJ1-2; 7 bases fit TRBD1. Germline assignment: CDR1 SGHTA and CDR2 FQGNSA. V was clipped by 5 bases and J by 8 bases; unmatched bases: 5. The CDR3 extends over 12 amino acids. CDR3 sequence: CASSRQGGGYTF. The CDR3 DNA reads as TGTGCCAGCAGCAGACAGGGAGGCGGCTACACCTTC.

The chain has TRBV7-9 and TRBJ2-1; 7 bases are shared with TRBD1. CDR1 and CDR2 from the germline V gene are SEHNR and FQNEAQ (reference sequence). The length of the CDR3 is 12 residues. Unmatched junction bases numbered 3, after V lost 1 base and J lost 12 bases. The DNA of the CDR3 is TGTGCCAGCAGCTTAGTAAGGGGGCGGCAGTTCTTC. It yields the protein CASSLVRGRQFF. Drawing the rest from reference TRBV7-9 and TRBJ2-1, the complete variable domain is DTGVSQNPRHKITKRGQNVTFRCDPISEHNRLYWYRQTLGQGPEFLTYFQNEAQLEKSRLLSDRFSAERPKGSFSTLEIQRTEQGDSAMYLCASSLVRGRQFFGPGTRLTVL.

The rearrangement links TRBV2 to TRBJ1-2; D is perhaps TRBD1 (6 bases). The CDR3 extends over 13 amino acids. V shed 5 bases and J shed 4 bases, with 11 bases lying between them. Germline CDR1 is SNHLY and CDR2 is FYNNEI. The CDR3 loop is CASSKYRVYGYTF. CDR3 coding DNA: TGTGCCAGCAGTAAATACAGGGTCTATGGCTACACCTTC. Filled out from reference TRBV2 and TRBJ1-2, the complete variable domain reads EPEVTQTPSHQVTQMGQEVILRCVPISNHLYFYWYRQILGQKVEFLVSFYNNEISEKSEIFDDQFSVERPDGSNFTLKIRSTKLEDSAMYFCASSKYRVYGYTFGSGTRLTVV.

The chain links TRBV14 to TRBJ2-1; TRBD2 aligns across 7 bases. This CDR3 has 17 residues. Germline trimming cut 1 base from V and 2 bases from J; bases unmatched to any gene: 8. Germline V gene sequence: CDR1 SGHDN, CDR2 FVKESK. CDR3 in amino acids: CASSQGPLAATYNEQFF. CDR3 DNA: TGTGCCAGCAGCCAAGGCCCGCTAGCGGCCACCTACAATGAGCAGTTCTTC.

This clone was picked up a small number of times. This chain joins TRBV19 and TRBJ2-7, with unresolved D. Looked up from germline, CDR1 is LNHDA and CDR2 is SQIVND (reference sequence). With 7 bases removed from V and 2 bases from J, the gap between germline ends came to 15 bases. The CDR3 sequence is 14 residues long. In nucleotides, the CDR3 is TGTGCCAGTAAACCCCAAAGGTCAGCCTACGAGCAGTACTTC. Encoded protein: CASKPQRSAYEQYF. Together with reference TRBV19 and TRBJ2-7, the CDR3 gives the full variable domain: DGGITQSPKYLFRKEGQNVTLSCEQNLNHDAMYWYRQDPGQGLRLIYYSQIVNDFQKGDIAEGYSVSREKKESFPLTVTSAQKNPTAFYLCASKPQRSAYEQYFGPGTRLTVT.

DNA of the CDR3: TGTGCCAGCAGCTCCACAGGGGGGGACGGCTACACCTTC. This gives the protein CASSSTGGDGYTF. This chain uses TRBV13 with TRBJ1-2; TRBD1 agrees at 8 bases. In germline, CDR1 is PRHDT, CDR2 FYEKMQ (reference sequence). J lost 8 bases, V lost 4 bases, and 6 bases had no gene match. This CDR3 has 13 amino acids.

This clone was seen once. The chain carries TRBV15 and TRBJ1-1; TRBD1 aligns across 8 bases. The CDR3 has 14 amino acids. J lost 5 bases, V lost 2 bases, and 4 bases had no gene match. CDR1 is LNHNV and CDR2 is YYDKDF in the germline V gene (reference sequence). Here the CDR3 reads CATSRKTGETEAFF. The CDR3 nucleotides read TGTGCCACCAGCAGAAAGACAGGGGAAACTGAAGCTTTCTTT. Filled out from reference TRBV15 and TRBJ1-1, the complete variable domain reads DAMVIQNPRYQVTQFGKPVTLSCSQTLNHNVMYWYQQKSSQAPKLLFHYYDKDFNNEADTPDNFQSRRPNTSFCFLDIRSPGLGDTAMYLCATSRKTGETEAFFGQGTRLTVV.

V and J are TRBV28 and TRBJ2-3; possible D gene TRBD2, 6 bases. Germline CDR1 and CDR2: MDHEN and SYDVKM. The CDR3 is made up of 14 amino acids. The ends were cut back, 3 bases at V and 5 bases at J, with 12 bases in the middle. Written as DNA, the CDR3 is TGTGCCAGCAGTTTCCCGGGGCGGGGAGATACGCAGTATTTT. This gives the protein CASSFPGRGDTQYF.

The chain has TRBV12-5 and TRBJ1-1; D is uncertain. Germline V gives CDR1 LGHNT, CDR2 FRNRAP. This CDR3 region has 14 residues. The V and J ends lost 6 bases and 5 bases respectively, with 16 bases between them. The CDR3 sequence is CASGPGVGKTEAFF. CDR3 DNA sequence: TGTGCTAGTGGACCGGGCGTCGGAAAAACTGAAGCTTTCTTT.

This clone was found a few times. The chain carries TRBV7-3 and TRBJ2-1, with 8 nucleotides matching TRBD2. Germline trimming cut 2 bases from V and 0 bases from J; bases unmatched to any gene: 12. Germline V lookup: CDR1 SGHTA, CDR2 FQGTGA. The CDR3 totals 19 residues. The CDR3 coding sequence is TGTGCCAGCAGCTTATTGCCTAGCGGGCCATTGAGCTCCTACAATGAGCAGTTCTTC. Translated: CASSLLPSGPLSSYNEQFF. Based on the CDR3 plus reference TRBV7-3 and TRBJ2-1, the full variable domain is GAGVSQTPSNKVTEKGKYVELRCDPISGHTALYWYRQSLGQGPEFLIYFQGTGAADDSGLPNDRFFAVRPEGSVSTLKIQRTERGDSAVYLCASSLLPSGPLSSYNEQFFGPGTRLTVL.

This chain links TRBV2 with TRBJ2-7; 10 bases agree with TRBD1. V trimming: 7 bases; J trimming: 5 bases; junction bases outside the gene matches: 5. The CDR3 consists of 13 residues. Germline CDR1 SNHLY, CDR2 FYNNEI. DNA of the CDR3: TGTGCCAGCAATGGACAGGGGGTCCACGAGCAGTACTTC. Translated: CASNGQGVHEQYF.

The chain joins TRBV9 to TRBJ2-3; D remains ambiguous. The germline V gene encodes CDR1 SGDLS and CDR2 YYNGEE. V lost 0 bases to trimming and J lost 5 bases, with 13 bases between them. The CDR3 runs 15 residues. The CDR3 DNA sequence: TGTGCCAGCAGCGTAGCTAGTGCCGTTGGAGATACGCAGTATTTT. It specifies CASSVASAVGDTQYF.

The V call is TRBV5-1, the J call TRBJ2-2; the D gene is possibly TRBD2 (5 bases). CDR3 length equals 13 residues. CDR1 and CDR2 from the germline V gene are SGHRS and YFSETQ. Trimming cost V 4 bases and J 5 bases, with 9 bases left between them. In DNA form, the CDR3 reads TGCGCCAGCAGCCTGCCGGGAACCGGGGAGCTGTTTTTT. Protein product: CASSLPGTGELFF. The variable domain in full, with the rest retrieved from reference TRBV5-1 and TRBJ2-2, is KAGVTQTPRYLIKTRGQQVTLSCSPISGHRSVSWYQQTPGQGLQFLFEYFSETQRNKGNFPGRFSGRQFSNSRSEMNVSTLELGDSALYLCASSLPGTGELFFGEGSRLTVL.

The V gene is TRBV7-9, the J gene TRBJ1-2, with 8 bases aligning to TRBD1. This CDR3 is 15 amino acids long. Germline V gives CDR1 SEHNR, CDR2 FQNEAQ (reference sequence). J lost 6 bases, V lost 7 bases, and 13 bases had no gene match. This chain's CDR3 is CASTKDRAVRNGYTF. The CDR3 bases are TGTGCCAGCACCAAGGACAGGGCCGTTCGAAATGGCTACACCTTC.

V and J are TRBV28 and TRBJ1-1; unclear D gene. The germline V and J ends were trimmed by 3 bases and 1 base, with 9 bases remaining between them. The CDR3 has 14 residues. The germline gives CDR1 MDHEN, CDR2 SYDVKM. The CDR3 DNA is TGTGCCAGCAGTTTCTCCGTGTCGAACACTGAAGCTTTCTTT. It translates to CASSFSVSNTEAFF.

The table lists this clone with a count of one. The DNA for the CDR3 is TGTGCCAGCAGCTTAAACAGTGGAAACACCATATATTTT. Residues: CASSLNSGNTIYF. The rearrangement joins TRBV11-2 to TRBJ1-3; no definite D call. CDR1 SGHAT and CDR2 FQNNGV come from the germline V gene. The CDR3 covers 13 residues. Trimming took 2 bases from V and 3 from J, leaving 5 bases between them. Variable domain in full (rest from reference TRBV11-2 and TRBJ1-3): EAGVAQSPRYKIIEKRQSVAFWCNPISGHATLYWYQQILGQGPKLLIQFQNNGVVDDSQLPKDRFSAERLKGVDSTLKIQPAKLEDSAVYLCASSLNSGNTIYFGEGSWLTVV.

In this sample, this clone turned up a few times. The chain recombines TRBV30 with TRBJ2-2, with 9 bases matching TRBD1. There are 13 residues in the CDR3. CDR1 and CDR2 (germline): GTSNPN, SVGIG (reference sequence). Trimming cost V 7 bases and J 7 bases; bases outside gene matches: 7. CDR3 loop: CAYNTGGHGELFF. DNA for the CDR3: TGTGCCTACAATACAGGGGGCCACGGGGAGCTGTTTTTT.

The chain couples TRBV28 to TRBJ2-1; 13 positions match TRBD2. The CDR3 is made up of 19 amino acids. Germline lookup yields CDR1 MDHEN and CDR2 SYDVKM. The V segment lost 4 bases and the J segment 10 bases; nucleotides outside the gene matches: 19. The CDR3 protein is CASSSWGLAGIGVEREQFF. In nucleotides, the CDR3 is TGTGCCAGCAGTTCATGGGGACTAGCGGGAATTGGCGTCGAAAGAGAGCAGTTCTTC.

The chain recombines TRBV16 with TRBJ2-7; D is perhaps TRBD2 (6 bases). There are 17 residues in the CDR3. Germline V gives CDR1 KGHSY, CDR2 FQNENV. Trimming pared 1 base from V and 0 bases from J, leaving 16 bases between. CDR3 DNA sequence: TGTGCCAGCAGCCAATACGGCGAGGGACTGAGCTCCTACGAGCAGTACTTC. Translated, it gives CASSQYGEGLSSYEQYF. The full variable domain, completed using reference TRBV16 and TRBJ2-7, is GEEVAQTPKHLVRGEGQKAKLYCAPIKGHSYVFWYQQVLKNEFKFLISFQNENVFDETGMPKERFSAKCLPNSPCSLEIQATKLEDSAVYFCASSQYGEGLSSYEQYFGPGTRLTVT.